These 25 T cell receptor beta chains originate from one sample sequenced in a study of T cells in localized non-small cell lung cancer. TCRdb keeps only in-frame clones here, not all; method: immunoSEQ multiplex PCR. This sample yields approximately 57,000 clones, of which roughly 89% are seen a single time; roughly 5.5% belongs to the top ten. This specimen consisted of peripheral blood, obtained before any cancer treatment. Receptors originate from a woman aged 35 to 70 with stage I lung adenocarcinoma.

CDR3 nucleotides: TGTGCCAGCAGTCCTGACATGCTCGTCACCGGGGAGCTGTTTTTT. Encoded protein: CASSPDMLVTGELFF. The chain has TRBV28 and TRBJ2-2; D gene uncertain. Trimming took off 5 bases at V and 4 bases at J, with 14 bases between the two ends. This CDR3 comprises 15 residues. From germline, CDR1 is MDHEN and CDR2 SYDVKM.

In its sample, this clone was seen once. The chain combines TRBV5-1 with TRBJ1-5, with D perhaps matching TRBD1 (5 bases). The CDR3 extends over 15 amino acids. Per the germline V gene, CDR1 is SGHRS and CDR2 is YFSETQ. Trimming removed 0 bases from V and 4 bases from J, with 11 bases in between. CDR3 loop: CASSLEGQGNQPQHF. In DNA, the CDR3 is TGCGCCAGCAGCTTGGAGGGCCAGGGAAATCAGCCCCAGCATTTT.

The rearrangement uses TRBV7-3 and TRBJ2-3, with 8 nucleotides matching TRBD2. V shed 0 bases, J shed 8 bases, and the junction held 4 bases outside the gene matches. The CDR3 is 14 amino acids. Germline V gene sequence: CDR1 SGHTA, CDR2 FQGTGA. CDR3 loop: CASSLTTSGSTQYF. CDR3 DNA: TGTGCCAGCAGCTTAACTACTAGCGGAAGTACGCAGTATTTT. Together with reference TRBV7-3 and TRBJ2-3, the CDR3 gives the full variable domain: GAGVSQTPSNKVTEKGKYVELRCDPISGHTALYWYRQSLGQGPEFLIYFQGTGAADDSGLPNDRFFAVRPEGSVSTLKIQRTERGDSAVYLCASSLTTSGSTQYFGPGTRLTVL.

This chain links TRBV19 with TRBJ2-1; 8 nucleotides line up with TRBD1. The V and J ends lost 2 bases and 6 bases, in that order; junction bases with no gene match: 6. Germline CDR1 is LNHDA and CDR2 is SQIVND (reference sequence). The CDR3 covers 15 residues. DNA for the CDR3: TGTGCCAGTAGTATATACAGGGGGGAACGCAATGAGCAGTTCTTC. Its translation is CASSIYRGERNEQFF.

The chain couples TRBV13 to TRBJ1-2; tentative D call: TRBD1 (5 bases). V dropped 4 bases and J dropped 4 bases, with 16 bases sitting between them. CDR1 and CDR2 (germline): PRHDT, FYEKMQ (reference sequence). This CDR3 has 15 residues. This CDR3 reads CASSSRGVTAYGYTF. The CDR3 region has the DNA TGTGCCAGCAGCTCCCGAGGGGTGACTGCCTATGGCTACACCTTC.

V is TRBV2 and J is TRBJ2-3; possible D gene TRBD2, 6 bases. CDR1 SNHLY and CDR2 FYNNEI come from the germline V gene. Deletions cut 4 bases from V and 0 bases from J, with 8 bases between. The CDR3 runs 14 residues. The CDR3 is CASSVLASTDTQYF. DNA of the CDR3: TGTGCCAGCAGTGTTCTAGCGAGCACAGATACGCAGTATTTT.

The gene calls are TRBV11-2 and TRBJ2-7; possible D gene TRBD2, 6 bases. The V gene lost 3 bases and the J gene lost 6 bases, with 18 bases spanning the gap. CDR1 and CDR2 from the germline V gene are SGHAT and FQNNGV. The CDR3 runs to 15 residues. The CDR3, as DNA: TGTGCCAGCAGCTTCTCGTCCTCGGGGGTAGGCGAGCAGTACTTC. This encodes CASSFSSSGVGEQYF.

DNA of the CDR3: TGTGCCAGCAGCTCACAGGGCGCGCTAGGAAACACCATATATTTT. It yields the protein CASSSQGALGNTIYF. This chain connects TRBV5-8 to TRBJ1-3; TRBD1 is a possible D gene (6 bases). V was cut by 3 bases and J by 4 bases, with 14 bases left in between. Germline V gives CDR1 SGHTS, CDR2 YDEGEE. The CDR3 is 15 amino acids.

This chain uses TRBV10-3 with TRBJ2-5, with a possible D match to TRBD2 (7 bases). Germline CDR1 and CDR2: ENHRY and SYGVKD. There are 16 residues in the CDR3. The V gene lost 2 bases and the J gene lost 6 bases, with 19 bases spanning the gap. The CDR3 region is CAISEPPIGGAKTQYF. The DNA for the CDR3 is TGTGCCATCAGTGAGCCGCCTATAGGGGGGGCAAAGACCCAGTACTTC.

This chain uses TRBV14 with TRBJ2-7; 11 bases map to TRBD1. Per germline, CDR1 SGHDN and CDR2 FVKESK. The CDR3 runs 15 residues. Germline trimming cut 3 bases from V and 2 bases from J; bases unmatched to any gene: 3. CDR3 coding DNA: TGTGCCAGCAGCCAGGGGACAGGGGGTGCCTACGAGCAGTACTTC. Translation: CASSQGTGGAYEQYF.

The chain recombines TRBV4-3 with TRBJ2-1; D remains unclear. This CDR3 is built from 13 residues. The V gene's germline CDR1 is LGHNA and CDR2 YSLEER. V was cut by 3 bases and J by 9 bases, with 12 bases left in between. CDR3 DNA sequence: TGCGCCAGCAGCCAGGAACCTGGTAGTGAGCAGTTCTTC. Protein product: CASSQEPGSEQFF.

The V and J genes are TRBV19 and TRBJ1-4; 8 bases align to TRBD1. Losses at the gene ends were 3 bases for V and 6 bases for J; bases not matched to a gene: 9. Germline assignment: CDR1 LNHDA and CDR2 SQIVND (reference sequence). CDR3 length: 16 amino acids. The CDR3 spells CASSISSGTGDEKLFF. The DNA of the CDR3 is TGTGCCAGTAGTATCAGTTCTGGGACAGGAGATGAAAAACTGTTTTTT.

The CDR3 reads CSGGRSNTEAFF. DNA for the CDR3: TGCAGCGGAGGGCGGTCGAACACTGAAGCTTTCTTT. V is TRBV29-1 and J is TRBJ1-1, with D hard to call. Germline V gene sequence: CDR1 SQVTM, CDR2 ANQGSEA. This CDR3 contains 12 residues. Trimming stripped 7 bases from V and 1 base from J, with 10 bases between.

Only a few counts were recorded for this clone. The chain has TRBV2 and TRBJ2-1; possibly TRBD2 for D (7 bases). CDR1 SNHLY and CDR2 FYNNEI come from the germline V gene. Deletions cut 0 bases from V and 3 bases from J, with 21 bases between. The CDR3 is 19 residues long. DNA for the CDR3: TGTGCCAGCAGTGAAGCGCTTTGGGCGGGGGCTAGAAGCTACAATGAGCAGTTCTTC. Its translation is CASSEALWAGARSYNEQFF.

The chain links TRBV7-9 to TRBJ2-5; 8 bases are shared with TRBD1. J was trimmed by 3 bases and V by 7 bases; bases with no gene match: 16. The CDR3 is 17 amino acids. CDR1 is SEHNR and CDR2 is FQNEAQ in the germline V gene (reference sequence). The CDR3 DNA sequence: TGTGCCAGCACCGAAGGTTATCAGGACAGGGTAAAAGAGACCCAGTACTTC. This gives the protein CASTEGYQDRVKETQYF.

The chain employs TRBV4-3 and TRBJ2-3; D remains ambiguous. Germline values: CDR1 LGHNA, CDR2 YSLEER. V was pared by 2 bases and J by 0 bases, with 12 bases between. This CDR3 spans 16 amino acids. CDR3 loop: CASSQRSPPSTDTQYF. In DNA form, the CDR3 reads TGCGCCAGCAGCCAAAGGAGCCCTCCTAGCACAGATACGCAGTATTTT.

CDR3 coding DNA: TGTGCCAGCAGCCTCACTTACCCCCCCGGGGAGCTCCCTAATGAAAAACTGTTTTTT. Translated, it gives CASSLTYPPGELPNEKLFF. V gene TRBV4-2 combines with J gene TRBJ1-4; D gene ambiguous. This CDR3 spans 19 amino acids. Trimming shortened V by 4 bases and J by 3 bases, and 24 bases separated the two germline ends. Germline V lookup: CDR1 LGHNA, CDR2 YNFKEQ.

The chain carries TRBV30 and TRBJ2-1, with a tentative D call TRBD2 (7 bases). V was clipped by 2 bases and J by 9 bases, with 11 bases between them. CDR3 length: 12 amino acids. The V gene's germline CDR1 is GTSNPN and CDR2 SVGIG (reference sequence). The DNA of the CDR3 is TGTGCCTGGAGTCAGGGGAGGGGTGAGCAGTTCTTC. Translation gives CAWSQGRGEQFF.

This clone has only a few counts. V usage is TRBV11-2 and J usage is TRBJ2-1; 9 nucleotides align to TRBD2. Per germline, CDR1 SGHAT and CDR2 FQNNGV. This CDR3 is 15 amino acids long. V was pared by 1 base and J by 4 bases, with 2 bases of the junction left unmatched. In DNA, the CDR3 is TGTGCCAGCAGCTTAGGCGGGGGGGATTACAATGAGCAGTTCTTC. It encodes CASSLGGGDYNEQFF.

The V call is TRBV6-4, the J call TRBJ1-6; 10 nucleotides match TRBD1. Germline CDR1 and CDR2: MRHNA and SNTAGT. This CDR3 is built from 18 residues. Trimming removed 0 bases from V and 10 bases from J; junction bases left unmatched: 12. CDR3 amino acids: CASSDSRDRGPKSSPLHF. DNA for the CDR3: TGTGCCAGCAGTGACTCTCGGGACAGGGGACCAAAAAGCTCACCCCTCCACTTT.

This sequence joins TRBV18 and TRBJ1-1; D is possibly TRBD1 (5 bases). The germline CDR1 and CDR2 sequences are KGHSH and LQKENI. CDR3 length equals 14 residues. The V and J ends lost 5 bases and 2 bases respectively, with 12 bases between them. This CDR3 is CASSSDSINTEAFF. As DNA, the CDR3 is TGTGCCAGCTCATCCGACAGTATCAACACTGAAGCTTTCTTT.

The chain employs TRBV30 and TRBJ1-6, with 11 bases that match TRBD1. The J segment lost 8 bases and the V segment lost 3 bases, leaving 6 bases of the junction unmatched. The CDR3 has 15 amino acids. Looked up from germline, CDR1 is GTSNPN and CDR2 is SVGIG (reference sequence). The DNA for the CDR3 is TGTGCCTGGAGGCCGGGACAGGGGGGAGATTCACCCCTCCACTTT. Encoded protein: CAWRPGQGGDSPLHF.

The chain combines TRBV12-5 with TRBJ1-4; unclear D gene. CDR3 size: 15 residues. Germline loops: CDR1 LGHNT, CDR2 FRNRAP. V lost 0 bases and J 0 bases, leaving 5 bases between the germline ends. CDR3: CASGLVTATNEKLFF. DNA of the CDR3: TGTGCTAGTGGTTTGGTAACAGCAACTAATGAAAAACTGTTTTTT.

The chain carries TRBV15 and TRBJ1-2; 8 bases fit TRBD1. This CDR3 is built from 14 residues. The germline gives CDR1 LNHNV, CDR2 YYDKDF (reference sequence). V dropped 5 bases and J dropped 4; count of bases not matched to a gene: 6. CDR3: CATSLDRATYGYTF. The CDR3, as DNA: TGTGCCACCAGCCTGGACAGGGCGACCTATGGCTACACCTTC.

Here the CDR3 DNA reads TGTGCCAGCAGCTCGATTAGCGACCTAGCCAAAAACATTCAGTACTTC. This gives the protein CASSSISDLAKNIQYF. V is TRBV11-2 and J is TRBJ2-4; D is perhaps TRBD2 (5 bases). CDR1 SGHAT and CDR2 FQNNGV come from the germline V gene. V gave up 4 bases and J gave up 0 bases, with 13 bases separating them. This CDR3 region has 16 residues.